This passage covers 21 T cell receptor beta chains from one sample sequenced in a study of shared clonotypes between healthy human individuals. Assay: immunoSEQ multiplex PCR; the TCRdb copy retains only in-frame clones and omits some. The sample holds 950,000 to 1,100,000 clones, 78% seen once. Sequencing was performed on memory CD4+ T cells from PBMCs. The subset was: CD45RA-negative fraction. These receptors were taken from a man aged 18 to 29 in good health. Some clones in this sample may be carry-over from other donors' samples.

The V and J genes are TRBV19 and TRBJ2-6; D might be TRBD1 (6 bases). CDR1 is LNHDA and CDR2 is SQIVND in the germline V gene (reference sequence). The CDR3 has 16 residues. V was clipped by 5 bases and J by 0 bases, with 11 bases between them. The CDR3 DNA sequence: TGTGCCAGTAGTCCAACAGGGTTCTCTGGGGCCAACGTCCTGACTTTC. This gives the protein CASSPTGFSGANVLTF. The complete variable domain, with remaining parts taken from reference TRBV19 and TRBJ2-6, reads DGGITQSPKYLFRKEGQNVTLSCEQNLNHDAMYWYRQDPGQGLRLIYYSQIVNDFQKGDIAEGYSVSREKKESFPLTVTSAQKNPTAFYLCASSPTGFSGANVLTFGAGSRLTVL.

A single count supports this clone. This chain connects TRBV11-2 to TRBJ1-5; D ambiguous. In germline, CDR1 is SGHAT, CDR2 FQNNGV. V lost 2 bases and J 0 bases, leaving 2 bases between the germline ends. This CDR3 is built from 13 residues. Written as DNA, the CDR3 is TGTGCCAGCAGCTTACTTAGCAATCAGCCCCAGCATTTT. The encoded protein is CASSLLSNQPQHF.

CDR3: CASSLYLQGMRSREQYF. CDR3 DNA: TGCGCCAGCAGCTTGTATCTGCAAGGGATGAGATCGAGAGAGCAGTACTTC. The V and J genes are TRBV5-1 and TRBJ2-7, with no clear D. Germline V gives CDR1 SGHRS, CDR2 YFSETQ. Trimming removed 1 base from V and 7 bases from J, with 24 bases in between. The CDR3 spans 17 residues.

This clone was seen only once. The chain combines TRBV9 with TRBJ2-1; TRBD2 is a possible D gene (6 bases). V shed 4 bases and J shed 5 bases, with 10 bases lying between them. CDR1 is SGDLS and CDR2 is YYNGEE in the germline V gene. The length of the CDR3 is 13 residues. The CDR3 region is CASSFLADNEQFF. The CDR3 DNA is TGTGCCAGCAGCTTTTTAGCGGACAATGAGCAGTTCTTC.

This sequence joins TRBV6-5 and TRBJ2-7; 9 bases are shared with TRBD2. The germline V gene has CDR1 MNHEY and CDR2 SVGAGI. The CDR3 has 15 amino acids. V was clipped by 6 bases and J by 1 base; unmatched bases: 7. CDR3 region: CASSPSGLASYEQYF. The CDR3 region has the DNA TGTGCCAGCAGCCCTTCCGGACTAGCGTCCTACGAGCAGTACTTC.

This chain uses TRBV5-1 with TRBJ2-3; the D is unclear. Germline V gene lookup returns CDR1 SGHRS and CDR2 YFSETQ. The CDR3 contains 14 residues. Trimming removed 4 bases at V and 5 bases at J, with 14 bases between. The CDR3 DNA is TGCGCCAGCAGCCCGTTGGGCGGTATAGATACGCAGTATTTT. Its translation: CASSPLGGIDTQYF.

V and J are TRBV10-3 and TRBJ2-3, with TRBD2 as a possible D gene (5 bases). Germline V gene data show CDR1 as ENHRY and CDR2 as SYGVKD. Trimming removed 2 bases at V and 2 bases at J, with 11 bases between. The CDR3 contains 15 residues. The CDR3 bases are TGTGCCATCAGTGAGGCCGGAGGTCCCACAGATACGCAGTATTTT. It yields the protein CAISEAGGPTDTQYF.

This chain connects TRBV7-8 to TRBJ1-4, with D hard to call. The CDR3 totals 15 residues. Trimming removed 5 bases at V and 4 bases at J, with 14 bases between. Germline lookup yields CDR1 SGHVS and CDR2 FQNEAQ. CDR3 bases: TGTGCCAGCAGCCAAGGAAACGGCCTTAATGAAAAACTGTTTTTT. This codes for CASSQGNGLNEKLFF.

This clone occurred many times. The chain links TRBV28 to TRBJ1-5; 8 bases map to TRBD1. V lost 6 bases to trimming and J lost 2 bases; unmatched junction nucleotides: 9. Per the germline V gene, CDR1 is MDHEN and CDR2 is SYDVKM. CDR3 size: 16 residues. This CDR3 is CASRQGGSVGNQPQHF. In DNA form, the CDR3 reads TGTGCCAGCAGACAGGGGGGTTCTGTCGGCAATCAGCCCCAGCATTTT.

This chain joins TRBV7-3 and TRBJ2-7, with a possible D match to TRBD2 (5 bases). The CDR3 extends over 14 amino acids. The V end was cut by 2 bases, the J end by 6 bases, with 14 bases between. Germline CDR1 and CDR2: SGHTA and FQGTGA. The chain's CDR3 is CASSLLGGDGEQYF. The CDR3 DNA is TGTGCCAGCAGCTTACTAGGAGGTGATGGCGAGCAGTACTTC. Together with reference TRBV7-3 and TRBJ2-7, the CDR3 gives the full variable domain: GAGVSQTPSNKVTEKGKYVELRCDPISGHTALYWYRQSLGQGPEFLIYFQGTGAADDSGLPNDRFFAVRPEGSVSTLKIQRTERGDSAVYLCASSLLGGDGEQYFGPGTRLTVT.

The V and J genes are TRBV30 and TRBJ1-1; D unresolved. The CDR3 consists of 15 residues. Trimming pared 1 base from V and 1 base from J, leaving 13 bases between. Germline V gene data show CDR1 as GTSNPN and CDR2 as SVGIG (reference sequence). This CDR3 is CAWSAQISPNTEAFF. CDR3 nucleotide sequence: TGTGCCTGGAGTGCCCAAATTTCCCCGAACACTGAAGCTTTCTTT.

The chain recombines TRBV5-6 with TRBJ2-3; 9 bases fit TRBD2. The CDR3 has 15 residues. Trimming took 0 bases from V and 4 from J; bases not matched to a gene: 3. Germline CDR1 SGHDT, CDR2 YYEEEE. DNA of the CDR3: TGTGCCAGCAGCTTGGCCTTAGCGGGAGCAGATACGCAGTATTTT. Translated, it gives CASSLALAGADTQYF.

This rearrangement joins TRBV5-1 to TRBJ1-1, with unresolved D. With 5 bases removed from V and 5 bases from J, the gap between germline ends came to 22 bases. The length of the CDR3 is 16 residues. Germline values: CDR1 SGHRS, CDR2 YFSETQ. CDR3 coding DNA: TGCGCCAGCAGACCCCGCGGAGGCGTCGTCGATACTGAAGCTTTCTTT. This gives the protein CASRPRGGVVDTEAFF.

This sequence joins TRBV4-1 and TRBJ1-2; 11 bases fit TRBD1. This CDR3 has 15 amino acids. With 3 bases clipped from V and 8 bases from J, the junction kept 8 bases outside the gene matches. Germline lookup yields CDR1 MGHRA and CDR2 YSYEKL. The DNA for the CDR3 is TGCGCCAGCAGCCAGAGGACAGGGGGCGCGGAGGGCTACACCTTC. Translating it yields CASSQRTGGAEGYTF.

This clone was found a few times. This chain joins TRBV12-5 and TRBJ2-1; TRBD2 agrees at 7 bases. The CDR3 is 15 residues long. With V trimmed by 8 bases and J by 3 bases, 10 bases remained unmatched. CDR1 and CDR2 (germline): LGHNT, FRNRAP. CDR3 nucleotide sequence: TGTGCTAGTTCGGTTGCTAGCGGAGACTACAATGAGCAGTTCTTC. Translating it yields CASSVASGDYNEQFF.

The CDR3 reads CAWSEDRVAGNTGELFF. The CDR3 nucleotides read TGTGCCTGGAGTGAGGACAGGGTAGCGGGAAACACCGGGGAGCTGTTTTTT. The V and J genes are TRBV30 and TRBJ2-2; D may correspond to TRBD1 or TRBD2 (8 bases each). V lost 1 base, J lost 2 bases, and 17 bases lay in between. CDR3 length: 17 residues. Germline V CDR1 and CDR2: GTSNPN, SVGIG (reference sequence).

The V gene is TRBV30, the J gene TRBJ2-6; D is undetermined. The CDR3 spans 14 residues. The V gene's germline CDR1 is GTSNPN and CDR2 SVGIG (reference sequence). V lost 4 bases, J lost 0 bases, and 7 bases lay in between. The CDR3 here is CAWKRTSGANVLTF. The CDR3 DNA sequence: TGTGCCTGGAAACGGACCTCTGGGGCCAACGTCCTGACTTTC.

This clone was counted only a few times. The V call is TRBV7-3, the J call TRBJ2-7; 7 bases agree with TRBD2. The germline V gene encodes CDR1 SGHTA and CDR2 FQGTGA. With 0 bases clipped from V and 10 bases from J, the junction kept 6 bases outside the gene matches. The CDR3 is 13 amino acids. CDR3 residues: CASSLTAQRDQYF. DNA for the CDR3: TGTGCCAGCAGCTTAACGGCCCAGCGGGATCAGTACTTC.

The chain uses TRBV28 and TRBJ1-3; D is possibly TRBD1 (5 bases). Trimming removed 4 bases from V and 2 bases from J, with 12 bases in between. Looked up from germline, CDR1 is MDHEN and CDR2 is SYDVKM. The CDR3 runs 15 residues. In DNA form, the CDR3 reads TGTGCCAGCAGTTCCCCTTCAGGGACTGGAAACACCATATATTTT. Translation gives CASSSPSGTGNTIYF.

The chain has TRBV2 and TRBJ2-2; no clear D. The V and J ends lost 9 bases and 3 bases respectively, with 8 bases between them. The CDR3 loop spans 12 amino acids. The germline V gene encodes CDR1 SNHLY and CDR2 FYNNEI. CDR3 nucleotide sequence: TGTGCCAGTCGAGCTTACACCGGGGAGCTGTTTTTT. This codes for CASRAYTGELFF.

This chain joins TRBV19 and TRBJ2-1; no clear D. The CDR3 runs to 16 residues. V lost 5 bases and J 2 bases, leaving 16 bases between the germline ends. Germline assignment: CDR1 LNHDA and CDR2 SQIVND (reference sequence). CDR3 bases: TGTGCCAGTAGTCAAGGGTTGTGGAAAACCTACAATGAGCAGTTCTTC. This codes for CASSQGLWKTYNEQFF.